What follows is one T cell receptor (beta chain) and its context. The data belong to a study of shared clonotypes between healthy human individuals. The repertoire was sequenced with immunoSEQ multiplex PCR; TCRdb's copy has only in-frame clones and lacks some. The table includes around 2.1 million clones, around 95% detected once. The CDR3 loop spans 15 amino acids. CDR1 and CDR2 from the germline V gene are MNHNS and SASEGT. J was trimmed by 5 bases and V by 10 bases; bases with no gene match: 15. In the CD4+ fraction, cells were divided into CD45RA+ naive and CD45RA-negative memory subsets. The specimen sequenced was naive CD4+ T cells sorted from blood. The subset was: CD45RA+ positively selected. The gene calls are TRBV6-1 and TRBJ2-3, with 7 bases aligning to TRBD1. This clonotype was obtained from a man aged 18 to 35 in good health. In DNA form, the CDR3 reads TGTGCCACCACTCCAACAGGGGCAGTAGTAGATACGCAGTATTTT. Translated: CATTPTGAVVDTQYF.